Below, 11 T cell receptor beta chains from the same sample are listed, as sequenced in a study of T cells after yellow fever vaccination. TCRdb reprocessed the 5' RACE reads via MiXCR and lists one record per CDR3 protein. The repertoire holds 80,000 to 100,000 distinct CDR3 sequences, with almost 9% as singletons. The source was CD8+ T cells not binding an NS4B(214-222) dextramer, sorted from PBMCs, collected roughly 14 days after the first yellow fever vaccination. These receptors were obtained from a man younger than 35 who received the YFV17D yellow fever vaccine.

The chain combines TRBV7-6 with TRBJ2-2, with D hard to call. This CDR3 spans 15 amino acids. CDR1 and CDR2 (germline): SGHVS, FNYEAQ. V lost 2 bases, J lost 1 base, and 8 bases lay in between. The CDR3 coding sequence is TGTGCCAGCAGCTTAAAACCAGTGAACACCGGGGAGCTGTTTTTT. It yields the protein CASSLKPVNTGELFF.

This sequence joins TRBV24-1 and TRBJ2-3, with unresolved D. Trimming removed 1 base at V and 3 bases at J, with 16 bases between. Germline V gene data show CDR1 as KGHDR and CDR2 as SFDVKD. The CDR3 sequence is 17 residues long. The CDR3 DNA reads as TGTGCCACCAGTGATTTCAAGGCCAGCCTCAGGACAGATACGCAGTATTTT. Translation gives CATSDFKASLRTDTQYF.

V gene TRBV6-1 combines with J gene TRBJ1-1, with D perhaps matching TRBD1 (6 bases). The germline CDR1 and CDR2 sequences are MNHNS and SASEGT. This CDR3 has 17 amino acids. Trimming removed 5 bases at V and 3 bases at J, with 22 bases between. The CDR3 loop reads CASSTPRGLSSDTEAFF. CDR3 coding DNA: TGTGCCAGCAGTACCCCCAGGGGCTTATCGTCAGACACTGAAGCTTTCTTT.

The V and J genes are TRBV27 and TRBJ1-4; D is ambiguous. Germline CDR1 and CDR2: MNHEY and SMNVEV (reference sequence). The CDR3 has 14 amino acids. With 1 base removed from V and 0 bases from J, the gap between germline ends came to 3 bases. In DNA form, the CDR3 reads TGTGCCAGCAGTTTATGGTCAACTAATGAAAAACTGTTTTTT. Its protein product is CASSLWSTNEKLFF.

V gene TRBV12-3 or TRBV12-4 combines with J gene TRBJ2-6, with TRBD1 matching 12 bases. CDR3 size: 18 residues. CDR3 region: CTCSQRDRGLSGANVLTF. CDR3 nucleotide sequence: TGTACCTGCAGTCAAAGGGACAGGGGGCTGTCTGGGGCCAACGTCCTGACTTTC.

This clonotype was counted only a few times. CDR3 amino acids: CASSPRQGKDQETQYF. CDR3 coding DNA: TGTGCCAGCTCACCACGACAGGGGAAGGACCAAGAGACCCAGTACTTC. The rearrangement joins TRBV18 to TRBJ2-5, with TRBD1 identical over 8 bases. In germline, CDR1 is KGHSH, CDR2 LQKENI. This CDR3 is built from 16 residues. The V segment lost 1 base and the J segment 0 bases; nucleotides outside the gene matches: 4.

This clonotype showed up just a few times. The chain is built from TRBV5-4 and TRBJ2-1, with 9 bases fitting TRBD2. V shed 5 bases and J 15 bases; nucleotides not matched to a gene: 6. This CDR3 comprises 11 residues. The germline CDR1 and CDR2 sequences are SGHNT and YYREEE (reference sequence). CDR3: CASRLGTSLFF. The CDR3 region has the DNA TGTGCCAGCAGGTTAGGGACTAGCCTGTTCTTC.

The rearrangement uses TRBV6-1 and TRBJ1-5, with D perhaps matching TRBD1 (6 bases). CDR1 is MNHNS and CDR2 is SASEGT in the germline V gene. The CDR3 is made up of 13 amino acids. The V end was cut by 0 bases, the J end by 10 bases, with 10 bases between. The CDR3 spells CASSEAEGHPQHF. CDR3 in DNA: TGTGCCAGCAGTGAAGCGGAGGGACACCCCCAGCATTTT.

This rearrangement joins TRBV12-2 to TRBJ1-6; the D call of TRBD1 is as the table states it, not checked on the DNA. TRBV12-2 constitutes a pseudogene. The CDR3 has 18 amino acids. The CDR3 nucleotides are TGTGCAAGTCGCCAAATCCTCCGAATTGCAGGGGTAAATTCACCCCTCCACTTT. The encoded protein is CASRQILRIAGVNSPLHF.

The genes are TRBV6-2 or TRBV6-3 and TRBJ1-5; no clear D. Germline lookup yields CDR1 MNHEY and CDR2 SVGEGT. The ends were cut back, 4 bases at V and 1 base at J, with 14 bases in the middle. The CDR3 extends over 16 amino acids. The CDR3 loop is CASSLSGFGSNQPQHF. In nucleotides, the CDR3 is TGTGCCAGCAGTTTATCGGGATTTGGGAGCAATCAGCCCCAGCATTTT.

The V gene is TRBV9, the J gene TRBJ2-3, with D perhaps matching TRBD1 (5 bases). Germline V lookup: CDR1 SGDLS, CDR2 YYNGEE. The CDR3 spans 14 residues. Trimming took 4 bases from V and 4 from J, leaving 13 bases between them. CDR3 sequence: CASSQAQQADTQYF. DNA of the CDR3: TGTGCCAGCAGCCAAGCGCAACAGGCAGATACGCAGTATTTT.